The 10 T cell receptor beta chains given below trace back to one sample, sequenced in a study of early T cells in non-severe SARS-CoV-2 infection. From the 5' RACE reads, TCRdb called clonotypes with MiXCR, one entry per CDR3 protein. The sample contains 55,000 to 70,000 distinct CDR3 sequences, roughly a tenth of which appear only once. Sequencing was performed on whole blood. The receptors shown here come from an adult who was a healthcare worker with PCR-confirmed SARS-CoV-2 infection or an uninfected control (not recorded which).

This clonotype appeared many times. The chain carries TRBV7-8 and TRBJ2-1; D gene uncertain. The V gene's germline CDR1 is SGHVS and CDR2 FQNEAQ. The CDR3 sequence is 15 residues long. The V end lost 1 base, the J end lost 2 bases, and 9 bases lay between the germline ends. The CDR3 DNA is TGTGCCAGCAGCTTAGGGGTATTAGCCTACAATGAGCAGTTCTTC. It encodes CASSLGVLAYNEQFF.

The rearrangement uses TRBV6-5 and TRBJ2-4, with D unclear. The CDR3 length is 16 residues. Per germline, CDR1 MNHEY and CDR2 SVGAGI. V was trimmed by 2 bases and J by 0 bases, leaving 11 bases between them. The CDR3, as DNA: TGTGCCAGCAGTTACCGGGCGGATGGAGCCAAAAACATTCAGTACTTC. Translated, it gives CASSYRADGAKNIQYF.

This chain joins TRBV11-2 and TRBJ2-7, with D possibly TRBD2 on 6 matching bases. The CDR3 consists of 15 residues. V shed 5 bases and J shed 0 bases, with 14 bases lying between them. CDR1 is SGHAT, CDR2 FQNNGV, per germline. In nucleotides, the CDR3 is TGTGCCAGCAGCCTACAAGCGGGCAGCTCCTACGAGCAGTACTTC. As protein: CASSLQAGSSYEQYF.

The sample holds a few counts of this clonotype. The CDR3 protein is CASRASPGADTEAFF. The CDR3 coding sequence is TGTGCCAGCAGGGCCTCCCCAGGGGCGGACACTGAAGCTTTCTTT. The V call is TRBV2, the J call TRBJ1-1; D may be TRBD1 (6 bases). V lost 6 bases to trimming and J lost 3 bases, with 17 bases between them. Germline V lookup: CDR1 SNHLY, CDR2 FYNNEI. CDR3 length: 15 amino acids.

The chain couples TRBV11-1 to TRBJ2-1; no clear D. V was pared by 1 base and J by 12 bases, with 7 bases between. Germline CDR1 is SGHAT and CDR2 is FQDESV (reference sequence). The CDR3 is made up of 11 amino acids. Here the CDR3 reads CASSLGVGQFF. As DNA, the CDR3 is TGTGCCAGCAGCTTAGGGGTAGGGCAGTTCTTC.

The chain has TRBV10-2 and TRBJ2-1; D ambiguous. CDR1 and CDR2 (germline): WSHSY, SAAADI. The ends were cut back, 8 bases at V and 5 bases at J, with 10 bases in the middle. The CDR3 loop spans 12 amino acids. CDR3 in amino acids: CASAFIDNEQFF. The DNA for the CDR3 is TGCGCCAGCGCGTTCATTGACAATGAGCAGTTCTTC.

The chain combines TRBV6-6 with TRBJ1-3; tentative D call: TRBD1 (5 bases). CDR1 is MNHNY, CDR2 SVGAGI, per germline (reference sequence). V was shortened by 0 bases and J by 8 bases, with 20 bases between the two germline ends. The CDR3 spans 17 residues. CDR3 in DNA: TGTGCCAGCAGTTACTCGAGGGCCTGGGGGGAGAAGTACACCATATATTTT. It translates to CASSYSRAWGEKYTIYF.

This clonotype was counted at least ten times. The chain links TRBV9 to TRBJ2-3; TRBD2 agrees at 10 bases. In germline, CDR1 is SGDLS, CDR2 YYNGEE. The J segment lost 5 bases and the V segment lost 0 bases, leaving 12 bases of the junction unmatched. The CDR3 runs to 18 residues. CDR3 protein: CASSVAQGAGGPGDTQYF. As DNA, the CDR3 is TGTGCCAGCAGCGTAGCTCAAGGAGCGGGAGGGCCTGGAGATACGCAGTATTTT.

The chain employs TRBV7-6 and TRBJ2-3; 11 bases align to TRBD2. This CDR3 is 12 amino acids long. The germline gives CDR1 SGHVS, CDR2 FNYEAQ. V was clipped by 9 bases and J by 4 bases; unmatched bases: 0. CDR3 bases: TGTGCCAGTAGCGGGAGGGCAGATACGCAGTATTTT. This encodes CASSGRADTQYF.

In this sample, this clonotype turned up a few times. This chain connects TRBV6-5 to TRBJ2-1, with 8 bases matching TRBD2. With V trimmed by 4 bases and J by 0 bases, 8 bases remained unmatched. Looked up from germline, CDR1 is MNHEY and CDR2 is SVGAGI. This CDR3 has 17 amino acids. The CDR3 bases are TGTGCCAGCAGTTCGTTCTGGGCGGGAGGCTCCTACAATGAGCAGTTCTTC. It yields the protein CASSSFWAGGSYNEQFF.